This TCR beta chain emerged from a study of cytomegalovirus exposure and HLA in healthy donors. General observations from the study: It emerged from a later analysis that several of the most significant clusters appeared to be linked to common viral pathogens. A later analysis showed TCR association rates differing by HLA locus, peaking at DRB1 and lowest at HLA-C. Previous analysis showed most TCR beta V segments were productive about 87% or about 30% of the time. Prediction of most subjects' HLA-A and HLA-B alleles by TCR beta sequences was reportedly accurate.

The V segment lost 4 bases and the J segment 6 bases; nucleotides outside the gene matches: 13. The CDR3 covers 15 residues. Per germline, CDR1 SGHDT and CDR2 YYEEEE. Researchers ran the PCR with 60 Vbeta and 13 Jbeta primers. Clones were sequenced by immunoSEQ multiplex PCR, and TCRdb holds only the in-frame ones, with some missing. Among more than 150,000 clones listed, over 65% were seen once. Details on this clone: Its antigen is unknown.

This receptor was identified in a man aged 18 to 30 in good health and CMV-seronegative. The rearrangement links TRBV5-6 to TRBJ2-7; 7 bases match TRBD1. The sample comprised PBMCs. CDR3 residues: CASSLGTVPVSEQYF. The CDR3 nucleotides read TGTGCCAGCAGCCTAGGGACAGTACCTGTATCCGAGCAGTACTTC.